This paragraph reports one T cell receptor beta chain. The clone's antigen remains unknown. No much larger clonotype is one base removed from it; base qualities were not supplied. This sample stems from a study of blood T cell repertoires in COVID-19 (dated by TCRdb to between 2020 and 2021). Broadly, across the study: Samples from collaborators originated in the United States, Italy and Spain and spanned both the acute and convalescent phases of COVID-19. The sample metadata nearly always contained a de-identified subject ID, COVID-19 status, age in years and sex. The samples were drawn from the first 160 participants of the ongoing ImmuneRACE study and from roughly 1,300 subjects provided by 6 global collaborators. HLA class I and class II types, where available, came from metadata supplied by the sample provider rather than from assay-based typing. Subjects who had been exposed to COVID-19, were actively infected with it, or had recovered from it provided the deeply sampled blood TCRbeta repertoires that made up the dataset. The prospective study material was composed of cDNA or gDNA derived from T cells, B-cell-depleted T cells, or PBMCs. The repertoires were released in a freely available public database meant as a resource for research on the immune response to SARS-CoV-2.

Collaborating institutions collected whole blood in K2EDTA tubes following their own protocols. For TCRbeta analysis, collaborators shipped samples as frozen whole blood, isolated PBMCs, or DNA extracted from either of those sample types. The immunoSEQ Assay, a bias-controlled multiplex PCR, was used to amplify TCRbeta CDR3 regions from genomic DNA. On the study's bioinformatics: The number of nucleated cells in each sample was estimated from the amplification of reference gene primers within the assay. To quantify the absolute abundance of each unique TCRbeta CDR3 rearrangement, sequence reads were collapsed and filtered. Productive Simpson clonality was computed per sample as the square root of Simpson's diversity index over productive rearrangements. This is the immuneACCESS table as TCRdb keeps it, with only in-frame sequences that have V and J called. A part of the clones is gone; compared with another copy, unresolved V genes explain less than half, and the rest is unexplained. V and J calls and clone size are as listed in that table; D and trimming were resolved from the DNA. The sample table shows some 210,000 clones, and around 88% are seen once. 2.9% of the sample comes from the top ten.

Study-wide conclusions, independent of this receptor: How much clinical and demographic metadata was included differed by source and by participant, and the metadata was provided uncurated.

This sequence originates from a middle-aged man with active or convalescent COVID-19. Input material: peripheral blood.

The CDR3 in this case is CASSPHPPRGENTIYF. The bases are TGTGCCAGCAGCCCTCACCCCCCTCGGGGGGAAAACACCATATATTTT. The chain uses TRBV9 and TRBJ1-3; TRBD1 could be the D gene, as 5 bases match. Including cysteine and phenylalanine, the CDR3 has 16 amino acids. The entry retains the CDR3 DNA only, 48 bases that are in frame from base 1. Trimming takes 4 bases from V and 6 bases from J, and the germline ends sit 20 bases apart. In the germline V gene, CDR1 corresponds to SGDLS and CDR2 to YYNGEE.